This is a list of T cell receptor beta chains from one sample in a study of CD8 T cells in Susac syndrome. TCRdb re-called the immunoSEQ multiplex PCR reads with MiXCR, one entry per CDR3 protein. The table lists approximately 54,000 distinct CDR3 sequences, approximately 95% of them singletons. The sequenced material came from CD8+ T cells from PBMCs. These receptors were obtained from a human donor with Susac syndrome. Each CDR3 is given with its conserved first and last residue. Fields, in order: J gene, clone size, D gene, V gene, CDR3 DNA, CDR3 protein. The D gene is left open where the match is weak. Clone sizes are given selectively: once, few, many, or a class where the clone is expanded.

TRBJ2-7	-	-	TRBV12-3/TRBV12-4	TGTGCCAGCAGTCTTCGACTAGCCTACGAGCAGTACTTC	CASSLRLAYEQYF
TRBJ2-3	-	-	TRBV6-5	TGTGCCAGCAGTCCCGGGACTCCCCGAGATACGCAGTATTTT	CASSPGTPRDTQYF
TRBJ2-5	-	TRBD1	TRBV5-1	TGCGCCAGCAGCGTCTGGGGGCAGGGGGCTGAGACCCAGTACTTC	CASSVWGQGAETQYF
TRBJ1-5	-	-	TRBV14	TGTGCCAGCAGCCTAGGCACTGGACAGAGCAATCAGCCCCAGCATTTT	CASSLGTGQSNQPQHF
TRBJ2-7	-	-	TRBV7-9	TGTGCCAGCAGCCCGCCTACAGGGACTAACGAGCAGTACTTC	CASSPPTGTNEQYF
TRBJ2-7	-	TRBD1	TRBV20-1	TGCAGTGCTAAACAGGGGGCGGTCTACGAGCAGTACTTC	CSAKQGAVYEQYF
TRBJ1-1	-	-	TRBV29-1	TGCAGCGTTGAATGGGACACTGAAGCTTTCTTT	CSVEWDTEAFF
TRBJ1-5	-	-	TRBV10-3	TGTGCCATCAGTGAGGGTGGGGCACCATATAGCAATCAGCCCCAGCATTTT	CAISEGGAPYSNQPQHF
TRBJ2-4	-	TRBD2	TRBV18	TGTGCCAGCTCTCACCTCCGGGGGGATGGAGCCAAAAACATTCAGTACTTC	CASSHLRGDGAKNIQYF
TRBJ1-2	-	-	TRBV5-1	TGCGCCAGCAGCTTGGTAGGAGTCAGGCTTAACTATGGCTACACCTTC	CASSLVGVRLNYGYTF
TRBJ2-7	-	-	TRBV12-3/TRBV12-4	TGTGCCAGCAGTTGGTCAGGGGACTCCTACGAGCAGTACTTC	CASSWSGDSYEQYF
TRBJ1-2	-	-	TRBV4-3	TGCGCCAGCCGCTCGATCGGGGGCCAGTATGGCTACACCTTC	CASRSIGGQYGYTF
TRBJ2-7	-	TRBD2	TRBV12-3/TRBV12-4	TGTGCCAGCAGTACTAGCGGGGCCGACTACGAGCAGTACTTC	CASSTSGADYEQYF
TRBJ1-5	once	-	TRBV15	TGTGCCACCAGCAGCGAAACCGGTCAGCCCCAGCATTTT	CATSSETGQPQHF
TRBJ2-2	-	-	TRBV5-6	TGTGCCAGCAGCTCCCGCTTCTACACCGGGGAGCTGTTTTTT	CASSSRFYTGELFF
TRBJ2-3	-	-	TRBV9	TGTGCCAGCAGCGTAGAAAAACTCACAGATACGCAGTATTTT	CASSVEKLTDTQYF
TRBJ2-7	-	-	TRBV30	TGTGCCTGGAGCGGGACGGCAGTCAGCTCCTACGAGCAGTACTTC	CAWSGTAVSSYEQYF
TRBJ2-5	-	-	TRBV28	TGTGCCAGCAGCCCCGGACGAGAAGAGACCCAGTACTTC	CASSPGREETQYF
TRBJ2-5	-	-	TRBV27	TGTGCCAGCAGGCCCCGGTTACAGGCAGTTCAAGAGACCCAGTACTTC	CASRPRLQAVQETQYF
TRBJ2-5	-	-	TRBV18	TGTGCCAGCTCACCACCGGCCGAGACCCAGTACTTC	CASSPPAETQYF
TRBJ1-1	-	-	TRBV9	TGTGCCAGCAGCGAATCAGAGGCTGAAGCTTTCTTT	CASSESEAEAFF
TRBJ2-3	-	TRBD1	TRBV7-9	TGTGCCAGCAGCCCTCGACAGGGGGCTCCAGATACGCAGTATTTT	CASSPRQGAPDTQYF
TRBJ2-5	-	-	TRBV11-2	TGTGCCAGCAGCTCTACCCCCGGTTCAGAGACCCAGTACTTC	CASSSTPGSETQYF
TRBJ2-7	-	TRBD1	TRBV30	TGTGCCTGGAGGGCCCGCGGACAGGGTCGGGACGAGCAGTACTTC	CAWRARGQGRDEQYF
TRBJ2-7	-	-	TRBV30	TGTGCCTGGAGTGTAAACAGGCCCTACGAGCAGTACTTC	CAWSVNRPYEQYF
TRBJ2-1	-	-	TRBV9	TGTGCCAGCAGCGTAGTTAGTAATGATGAGCAGTTCTTC	CASSVVSNDEQFF
TRBJ2-6	-	-	TRBV2	TGTGCCAGCAGCTGGGGGCCTTTCTCTGGGGCCAACGTCCTGACTTTC	CASSWGPFSGANVLTF
TRBJ2-7	-	-	TRBV6-5	TGTGCCAGCAGTTACTCCGCAGGGGCCTACGAGCAGTACTTC	CASSYSAGAYEQYF